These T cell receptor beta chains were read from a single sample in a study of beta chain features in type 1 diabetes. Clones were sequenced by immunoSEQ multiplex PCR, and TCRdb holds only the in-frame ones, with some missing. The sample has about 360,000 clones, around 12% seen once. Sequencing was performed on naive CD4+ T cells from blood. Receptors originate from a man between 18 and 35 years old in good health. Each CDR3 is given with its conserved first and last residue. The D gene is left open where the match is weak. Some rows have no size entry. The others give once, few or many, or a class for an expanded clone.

CDR3 DNA: TGTGCCAGCAGCTACGAAATGAGTAACTATGGCTACACCTTC
CDR3 protein: CASSYEMSNYGYTF
V gene: TRBV7-9
D gene: -
clone size: -
J gene: TRBJ1-2

CDR3 DNA: TGTGCCAGCAGTATCCGGGGGGGTGACTACGAGCAGTACTTC
CDR3 protein: CASSIRGGDYEQYF
V gene: TRBV27
D gene: TRBD2
clone size: few
J gene: TRBJ2-7

CDR3 DNA: TGCGCCAGCAGCCAAGGCTTCCGGCCCGGAGGTCAAGAGACCCAGTACTTC
CDR3 protein: CASSQGFRPGGQETQYF
V gene: TRBV4-3
D gene: -
clone size: few
J gene: TRBJ2-5

CDR3 DNA: TGCGCCAGCAGGTTACGACAGGGGGCCTATGGCTACACCTTC
CDR3 protein: CASRLRQGAYGYTF
V gene: TRBV5-1
D gene: TRBD1
clone size: -
J gene: TRBJ1-2

CDR3 DNA: TGTGCCAGCAGTGAACGGACAGTCCAAGAGACCCAGTACTTC
CDR3 protein: CASSERTVQETQYF
V gene: TRBV25-1
D gene: -
clone size: few
J gene: TRBJ2-5

CDR3 DNA: TGTGCCAGCGGGTACTCCAGGGGAGTAGGTGAGACCCAGTACTTC
CDR3 protein: CASGYSRGVGETQYF
V gene: TRBV2
D gene: -
clone size: few
J gene: TRBJ2-5

CDR3 DNA: TGTGCCACTCGGGGTCCCTACTATGGCTACACCTTC
CDR3 protein: CATRGPYYGYTF
V gene: TRBV27
D gene: -
clone size: few
J gene: TRBJ1-2

CDR3 DNA: TGTGCCAGCAGTGCCCGGGAGGTACCCTACGAGCAGTACTTC
CDR3 protein: CASSAREVPYEQYF
V gene: TRBV25-1
D gene: TRBD2
clone size: -
J gene: TRBJ2-7

CDR3 DNA: TGCAGCGCCTCTCCCCTGCGGGTTCGCTCCTACAATGAGCAGTTCTTC
CDR3 protein: CSASPLRVRSYNEQFF
V gene: TRBV29-1
D gene: -
clone size: -
J gene: TRBJ2-1

CDR3 DNA: TGTGCCAGCAGCGTAGACGGGGGGGGCCTAGAGACCCAGTACTTC
CDR3 protein: CASSVDGGGLETQYF
V gene: TRBV9
D gene: TRBD2
clone size: once
J gene: TRBJ2-5

CDR3 DNA: TGTGCCAGCAGTTACTCGAAGGGCACAGGTACGGATGAGCAGTTCTTC
CDR3 protein: CASSYSKGTGTDEQFF
V gene: TRBV6-5
D gene: -
clone size: -
J gene: TRBJ2-1

CDR3 DNA: TGTGCCAGCAGCTCCGTCAGCCAAGAGACCCAGTACTTC
CDR3 protein: CASSSVSQETQYF
V gene: TRBV7-2
D gene: -
clone size: few
J gene: TRBJ2-5

CDR3 DNA: TGTGCCAGCAGCCGACAGGGAGGTCAGCCCCAGCATTTT
CDR3 protein: CASSRQGGQPQHF
V gene: TRBV11-2
D gene: TRBD1
clone size: -
J gene: TRBJ1-5

CDR3 DNA: TGTGCCAGCAGCTTAGGGGCGACTAGAGGCGAGACCCAGTACTTC
CDR3 protein: CASSLGATRGETQYF
V gene: TRBV7-9
D gene: -
clone size: -
J gene: TRBJ2-5

CDR3 DNA: TGTGCCAGCAGCGTCGCCACAAGCGGGTCTTTTTCAGGAAATGAGCAGTTCTTC
CDR3 protein: CASSVATSGSFSGNEQFF
V gene: TRBV9
D gene: -
clone size: -
J gene: TRBJ2-1

CDR3 DNA: TGTGCCTGGAGTGTCACAGGGGCCTATGGCTACACCTTC
CDR3 protein: CAWSVTGAYGYTF
V gene: TRBV30
D gene: TRBD1
clone size: -
J gene: TRBJ1-2

CDR3 DNA: TGTGCCAGCAGCTTGGGGGGGCCGCGGGGAAACACCATATATTTT
CDR3 protein: CASSLGGPRGNTIYF
V gene: TRBV7-2
D gene: -
clone size: few
J gene: TRBJ1-3

CDR3 DNA: TGTGCCAGCTCCCTTCCGGGGGGGCAAGAGACCCAGTACTTC
CDR3 protein: CASSLPGGQETQYF
V gene: TRBV18
D gene: TRBD2
clone size: -
J gene: TRBJ2-5

CDR3 DNA: TGCAGCGTGACAGGGGATTACAATGAGCAGTTCTTC
CDR3 protein: CSVTGDYNEQFF
V gene: TRBV29-1
D gene: TRBD1
clone size: -
J gene: TRBJ2-1

CDR3 DNA: TGTGCCAGCAGCCGGAGACTAGCGGGAGCGGGGACAGATACGCAGTATTTT
CDR3 protein: CASSRRLAGAGTDTQYF
V gene: TRBV5-4
D gene: TRBD2
clone size: -
J gene: TRBJ2-3

CDR3 DNA: TGTGCCAGCAGCTTAGAGGGGGGGCGGAACACTGAAGCTTTCTTT
CDR3 protein: CASSLEGGRNTEAFF
V gene: TRBV7-9
D gene: -
clone size: -
J gene: TRBJ1-1

CDR3 DNA: TGCGCCAGCAGCCAAGAGGCCCCACTAGCGGGGGGGTTCGAGACAGATACGCAGTATTTT
CDR3 protein: CASSQEAPLAGGFETDTQYF
V gene: TRBV4-3
D gene: TRBD2
clone size: -
J gene: TRBJ2-3

CDR3 DNA: TGTGCCAGTAGTCCCACAGGGGGCAATCAGCCCCAGCATTTT
CDR3 protein: CASSPTGGNQPQHF
V gene: TRBV19
D gene: TRBD1
clone size: few
J gene: TRBJ1-5

CDR3 DNA: TGTGCCAGCAGTTACCGCAGAGGGAACGAGCAGTACTTC
CDR3 protein: CASSYRRGNEQYF
V gene: TRBV6-6
D gene: -
clone size: -
J gene: TRBJ2-7

CDR3 DNA: TGTGCCAGCTCACCAGTTCAGGGGACAGGGACCTATGGCTACACCTTC
CDR3 protein: CASSPVQGTGTYGYTF
V gene: TRBV18
D gene: TRBD1
clone size: -
J gene: TRBJ1-2

CDR3 DNA: TGTGCCAGCAGTTATAGCGGGGGGGCGGTAGAGACCCAGTACTTC
CDR3 protein: CASSYSGGAVETQYF
V gene: TRBV2
D gene: TRBD2
clone size: -
J gene: TRBJ2-5

CDR3 DNA: TGCGCCAGCAGTGTTAGTACTGGGGCCAACGTCCTGACTTTC
CDR3 protein: CASSVSTGANVLTF
V gene: TRBV10-2
D gene: -
clone size: -
J gene: TRBJ2-6

CDR3 DNA: TGCGCCAGCAGCCAAGAGTACGTGGCGGCTGGGGCCAACGTCCTGACTTTC
CDR3 protein: CASSQEYVAAGANVLTF
V gene: TRBV4-3
D gene: -
clone size: -
J gene: TRBJ2-6

CDR3 DNA: TGTGCCAGCAGTTCCGCGGGAGGGGCCCTCCACTTT
CDR3 protein: CASSSAGGALHF
V gene: TRBV28
D gene: -
clone size: -
J gene: TRBJ1-6

CDR3 DNA: TGCGCCAGCAGCTTGGCACTGGGGCCAGATACGCAGTATTTT
CDR3 protein: CASSLALGPDTQYF
V gene: TRBV5-1
D gene: -
clone size: few
J gene: TRBJ2-3

CDR3 DNA: TGTGCCAGCAGTTGGTACAGGGAGTACGAGCAGTACTTC
CDR3 protein: CASSWYREYEQYF
V gene: TRBV28
D gene: -
clone size: few
J gene: TRBJ2-7

CDR3 DNA: TGTGCCAGTAGTATAAACCCAGCCTACAATGAGCAGTTCTTC
CDR3 protein: CASSINPAYNEQFF
V gene: TRBV19
D gene: -
clone size: -
J gene: TRBJ2-1

CDR3 DNA: TGTGCCAGCTCACCTGGGACAGGGGGCAATCAGCCCCAGCATTTT
CDR3 protein: CASSPGTGGNQPQHF
V gene: TRBV18
D gene: TRBD1
clone size: few
J gene: TRBJ1-5

CDR3 DNA: TGTGCCAGCAGTTATGTTCGAGGATTAACCGGGGAGCTGTTTTTT
CDR3 protein: CASSYVRGLTGELFF
V gene: TRBV6-5
D gene: -
clone size: few
J gene: TRBJ2-2

CDR3 DNA: TGTGCCAGCAGGACAGGGGGCGCTTCTACCGGGGAGCTGTTTTTT
CDR3 protein: CASRTGGASTGELFF
V gene: TRBV6-5
D gene: TRBD1
clone size: -
J gene: TRBJ2-2